These 5 T cell receptor beta chains were all obtained from the same sample, sequenced in a study of T cell changes during pregnancy in multiple sclerosis. Here immunoSEQ multiplex PCR was the method, and the copy in TCRdb shows in-frame clones only, minus some. The table includes about 22,000 clones, more than 85% detected once. Sample: CD4+ T cells from peripheral blood mononuclear cells, taken in the second trimester of pregnancy. Receptor source: a female donor in good health, enrolled as a control in a pregnancy study.

This chain connects TRBV10-2 to TRBJ2-7; unclear D gene. V was shortened by 3 bases and J by 6 bases, with 6 bases between the two germline ends. There are 11 residues in the CDR3. From germline, CDR1 is WSHSY and CDR2 SAAADI. CDR3 nucleotides: TGCGCCAGCAGTGACCCCTCCGAGCAGTACTTC. This encodes CASSDPSEQYF.

The chain carries TRBV19 and TRBJ1-2; 10 bases match TRBD1. CDR3 size: 14 residues. Germline CDR1 LNHDA, CDR2 SQIVND (reference sequence). The junction had 4 bases not matched to a gene; V was cut back by 1 base and J by 8 bases. The chain's CDR3 is CASSIGGQGIGYTF. Here the CDR3 DNA reads TGTGCCAGTAGTATAGGGGGACAGGGGATCGGCTACACCTTC.

This clone was detected only once. This chain uses TRBV7-8 with TRBJ1-5, with D perhaps matching TRBD1 (5 bases). Trimming removed 1 base from V and 4 bases from J, with 14 bases in between. There are 16 residues in the CDR3. Germline V lookup: CDR1 SGHVS, CDR2 FQNEAQ. The CDR3 here is CASSLVGGAKNQPQHF. For the CDR3, the DNA is TGTGCCAGCAGCTTAGTCGGCGGGGCCAAAAATCAGCCCCAGCATTTT.

This rearrangement joins TRBV6-4 to TRBJ2-1; D unclear. Germline-derived CDR1 and CDR2 are MRHNA and SNTAGT. This CDR3 has 15 amino acids. V lost 2 bases to trimming and J lost 0 bases, with 8 bases between them. The CDR3 sequence: CASSDRLSSYNEQFF. The CDR3 nucleotides are TGTGCCAGCAGTGACCGGTTAAGCTCCTACAATGAGCAGTTCTTC.

The CDR3 region is CASSSPSGSGGNEQFF. In DNA form, the CDR3 reads TGTGCCAGCAGTTCCCCGAGCGGGAGTGGGGGCAATGAGCAGTTCTTC. The chain carries TRBV6-6 and TRBJ2-1; 8 bases are shared with TRBD2. The CDR3 has 16 amino acids. CDR1 and CDR2 from the germline V gene are MNHNY and SVGAGI (reference sequence). The trim removed 4 bases at V and 6 bases at J, leaving 11 bases unmatched.